These 22 T cell receptor beta chains were sequenced from one sample in a study of neurological immune-mediated disorders. Time point described: longitudinal time-point 2. Via MiXCR, TCRdb re-called the 5' RACE reads, giving one row per CDR3 protein. The table has more than 55,000 distinct CDR3 sequences, around 9.7% seen once. Input material: PBMCs. The receptors here all came from a man younger than 45 in good health.

This clonotype has at least ten counts. This chain joins TRBV15 and TRBJ1-1; no clear D. The CDR3 runs 14 residues. V dropped 0 bases and J dropped 5 bases, with 10 bases sitting between them. The germline V gene encodes CDR1 LNHNV and CDR2 YYDKDF (reference sequence). CDR3: CATSRDLGITEAFF. In nucleotides, the CDR3 is TGTGCCACCAGCAGAGATTTGGGTATTACTGAAGCTTTCTTT.

This clonotype came up many times. Germline is not matched at one junction end, which may reflect a read error. The chain recombines TRBV10-3 with TRBJ2-2; 12 nucleotides line up with TRBD2. This CDR3 contains 21 residues. Per the germline V gene, CDR1 is ENHRY and CDR2 is SYGVKD. The CDR3 nucleotides are TGTGTCATCATGGCGAACCATGGAGACCGACTAGCGGGAGTGAAAACCGGGGAGCTGTTTTTT. It codes for CVIMANHGDRLAGVKTGELFF.

This clonotype was seen at least ten times. The chain uses TRBV7-8 and TRBJ2-7; 7 nucleotides agree with TRBD2. From germline, CDR1 is SGHVS and CDR2 FQNEAQ. The ends lost 4 bases at V and 2 bases at J; junction bases unmatched: 2. The CDR3 sequence is 13 residues long. CDR3 DNA: TGTGCCAGCAGCTCGGGGGGACCCTACGAGCAGTACTTC. It yields the protein CASSSGGPYEQYF.

The sample holds many counts of this clonotype. The V call is TRBV30, the J call TRBJ1-5; weak D call: TRBD1 (5 bases). The CDR3 length is 13 residues. V gave up 1 base and J gave up 5 bases, with 9 bases separating them. In germline, CDR1 is GTSNPN, CDR2 SVGIG (reference sequence). The CDR3 DNA follows: TGTGCCTGGAGTGCGGGGGGAGATCAGCCCCAGCATTTT. Translated: CAWSAGGDQPQHF.

This clonotype was seen ten or more times. The V and J genes are TRBV7-2 and TRBJ2-5; D gene uncertain. CDR3 size: 13 residues. With 1 base removed from V and 5 bases from J, the gap between germline ends came to 8 bases. Per the germline V gene, CDR1 is SGHTA and CDR2 is FQGNSA. CDR3 loop: CASSLEPGETQYF. CDR3 nucleotides: TGTGCCAGCAGCTTAGAGCCCGGGGAGACCCAGTACTTC. The entire variable domain, with the rest obtained from reference TRBV7-2 and TRBJ2-5, is as follows: GAGVSQSPSNKVTEKGKDVELRCDPISGHTALYWYRQSLGQGLEFLIYFQGNSAPDKSGLPSDRFSAERTGGSVSTLTIQRTQQEDSAVYLCASSLEPGETQYFGPGTRLLVL.

This clonotype was seen repeatedly, ten times or more. The chain uses TRBV12-3 or TRBV12-4 and TRBJ1-2; 7 bases map to TRBD1. The CDR3 spans 11 residues. V dropped 10 bases and J dropped 8; count of bases not matched to a gene: 7. In nucleotides, the CDR3 is TGTGCCAACCTCTTCAGGGGGGGCTACACCTTC. This translates into CANLFRGGYTF.

In this sample, this clonotype turned up many times. This sequence joins TRBV29-1 and TRBJ1-2, with D hard to call. Germline-derived CDR1 and CDR2 are SQVTM and ANQGSEA. The CDR3 extends over 12 amino acids. Trimming cost V 6 bases and J 3 bases, with 11 bases left between them. The CDR3 DNA sequence: TGCAGCGTCCAGGAGGTAGACTATGGCTACACCTTC. Protein sequence: CSVQEVDYGYTF.

Many counts were recorded for this clonotype. V gene TRBV9 combines with J gene TRBJ2-5; D could derive from TRBD1 or TRBD2 (5 bases each). CDR3 length equals 11 residues. From germline, CDR1 is SGDLS and CDR2 YYNGEE. V was shortened by 7 bases and J by 5 bases, with 9 bases between the two germline ends. CDR3 DNA sequence: TGTGCCAGCGGGGGTACGGAGACCCAGTACTTC. This translates into CASGGTETQYF.

This clonotype was counted many times. The CDR3 nucleotides are TGCGCCAGCAGCTTCCAAGTCAACAGCGGCGAAGCTTTCTTT. Its protein product is CASSFQVNSGEAFF. V is TRBV5-1 and J is TRBJ1-1, with D uncertain. Per germline, CDR1 SGHRS and CDR2 YFSETQ. The CDR3 sequence is 14 residues long. V lost 2 bases and J 8 bases, leaving 16 bases between the germline ends.

This clonotype has ten or more counts. This chain links TRBV12-3 or TRBV12-4 with TRBJ2-1; D unresolved. CDR3 length equals 15 residues. V was trimmed by 3 bases and J by 3 bases, leaving 12 bases between them. Written as DNA, the CDR3 is TGTGCCAGCAGTTTGATGGTGCTCAACTACAATGAGCAGTTCTTC. It specifies CASSLMVLNYNEQFF.

This clonotype was recorded many times. The genes are TRBV10-3 and TRBJ1-6; tentatively, D is TRBD1 (5 bases). Germline V gene lookup returns CDR1 ENHRY and CDR2 SYGVKD. This CDR3 has 13 amino acids. Trimming stripped 7 bases from V and 9 bases from J, with 13 bases between. CDR3 sequence (DNA): TGTGCCATCACCCGGGACCGTCCTTCACCCCTCCACTTT. It codes for CAITRDRPSPLHF.

As for this clonotype: One end of the junction varies from germline; a read error may be responsible. The chain carries TRBV20-1 and TRBJ2-7, with D perhaps given as TRBD1 or TRBD2 (7 bases each). In germline, CDR1 is DFQATT, CDR2 SNEGSKA (reference sequence). The CDR3 is made up of 14 amino acids. The CDR3 DNA is TGTAGTGCTTGGAGCGGGGACAGTCCCTACGAGCAGTACTTC. Protein sequence: CSAWSGDSPYEQYF.

This clonotype was seen many times. The chain carries TRBV12-3 or TRBV12-4 and TRBJ2-5; no clear D gene. Trimming took off 6 bases at V and 5 bases at J, with 10 bases between the two ends. This CDR3 region has 12 residues. CDR3 DNA: TGTGCCAGCAGGCTAATAGACGAGACCCAGTACTTC. Translation: CASRLIDETQYF.

There are many counts of this clonotype. V usage is TRBV29-1 and J usage is TRBJ2-7; either TRBD1 or TRBD2 may supply D (5 bases each). The CDR3 is made up of 13 amino acids. Germline V CDR1 and CDR2: SQVTM, ANQGSEA. CDR3 in DNA: TGCATCTTATCCGGGACGGACACCTACGAGCAGTACTTC. This translates into CILSGTDTYEQYF.

At least ten counts were recorded for this clonotype. V usage is TRBV3-1 and J usage is TRBJ2-7, with a tentative D call TRBD2 (6 bases). Germline assignment: CDR1 LGHDT and CDR2 YNNKEL (reference sequence). The CDR3 covers 17 residues. V was clipped by 0 bases and J by 1 base, with 16 bases between them. For the CDR3, the DNA is TGTGCCAGCAGCCAAGATAGAGGGACTGGAGTTTCCTACGAGCAGTACTTC. This translates into CASSQDRGTGVSYEQYF.

This clonotype occurred many times. CDR3 sequence: CASSRQGGGNQPQHF. CDR3 in DNA: TGTGCCAGCTCCAGGCAGGGAGGGGGAAATCAGCCCCAGCATTTT. The V and J genes are TRBV27 and TRBJ1-5, with D tentatively TRBD1 (6 bases). The ends were cut back, 8 bases at V and 4 bases at J, with 18 bases in the middle. Germline lookup yields CDR1 MNHEY and CDR2 SMNVEV (reference sequence). The CDR3 is 15 residues long.

There are many counts of this clonotype. The junction differs from germline at one of its ends, possibly a read error. V and J are TRBV4-3 and TRBJ2-7; D not certain. This CDR3 spans 16 amino acids. In germline, CDR1 is LGHNA, CDR2 YSLEER. CDR3 DNA sequence: TGCGTCAGCAGCCCTACCACCCCGGGCCTGCCGTCCGAGCAGTACTTC. Translation gives CVSSPTTPGLPSEQYF.

Ten or more counts support this clonotype. The rearrangement links TRBV12-3 or TRBV12-4 to TRBJ1-1; D is perhaps TRBD1 (6 bases). The V gene lost 6 bases and the J gene lost 1 base, with 9 bases spanning the gap. The CDR3 consists of 13 residues. This CDR3 reads CASRTQGNTEAFF. The CDR3 DNA sequence: TGTGCCAGCAGAACACAGGGGAACACTGAAGCTTTCTTT.

This clonotype was recorded many times. The chain has TRBV5-1 and TRBJ2-3, with 8 bases matching TRBD2. The CDR3 sequence is 15 residues long. V lost 2 bases, J lost 1 base, and 3 bases stayed unmatched. The germline CDR1 and CDR2 sequences are SGHRS and YFSETQ. CDR3 residues: CASSLAGVGTDTQYF. The DNA for the CDR3 is TGCGCCAGCAGCTTAGCGGGAGTTGGCACAGATACGCAGTATTTT.

This clonotype showed up many times. The rearrangement joins TRBV4-1 to TRBJ2-6; D is ambiguous. The CDR3 loop spans 19 amino acids. V was pared by 0 bases and J by 0 bases, with 15 bases between. Germline loops: CDR1 MGHRA, CDR2 YSYEKL. CDR3 loop: CASSQDTAASYSGANVLTF. CDR3 DNA sequence: TGCGCCAGCAGCCAAGATACAGCCGCATCCTACTCTGGGGCCAACGTCCTGACTTTC.

This clonotype was recorded many times. CDR3 loop: CASSLEGRGETQYF. The DNA of the CDR3 is TGCGCCAGCAGCTTGGAAGGCAGGGGAGAGACCCAGTACTTC. This chain links TRBV5-1 with TRBJ2-5; perhaps TRBD1 as D (6 bases). The length of the CDR3 is 14 residues. Trimming left V 0 bases short and J 4 bases short, with 10 bases between. Germline lookup yields CDR1 SGHRS and CDR2 YFSETQ.

Ten or more counts support this clonotype. This chain connects TRBV6-6 to TRBJ2-4, with 13 bases matching TRBD2. CDR3 length: 16 amino acids. Looked up from germline, CDR1 is MNHNY and CDR2 is SVGAGI (reference sequence). With V trimmed by 6 bases and J by 8 bases, 10 bases remained unmatched. The CDR3 DNA sequence: TGTGCCAGCAGCAAAAGGACTAGCGGGAGTGAGGACATTCAGTACTTC. The encoded protein is CASSKRTSGSEDIQYF.